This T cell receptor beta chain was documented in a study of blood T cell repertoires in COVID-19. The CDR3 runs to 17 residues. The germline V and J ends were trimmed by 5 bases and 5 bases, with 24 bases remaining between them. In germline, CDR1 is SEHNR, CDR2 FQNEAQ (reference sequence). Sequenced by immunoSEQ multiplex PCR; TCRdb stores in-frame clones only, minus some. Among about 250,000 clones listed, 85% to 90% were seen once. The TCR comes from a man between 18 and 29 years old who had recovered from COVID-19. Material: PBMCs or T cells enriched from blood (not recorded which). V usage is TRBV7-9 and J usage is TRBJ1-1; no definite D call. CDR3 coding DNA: TGTGCCAGCAGCAACTGGTATGGGGATTTGGGGAGGACTGAAGCTTTCTTT. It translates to CASSNWYGDLGRTEAFF. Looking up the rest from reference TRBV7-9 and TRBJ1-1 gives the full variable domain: DTGVSQNPRHKITKRGQNVTFRCDPISEHNRLYWYRQTLGQGPEFLTYFQNEAQLEKSRLLSDRFSAERPKGSFSTLEIQRTEQGDSAMYLCASSNWYGDLGRTEAFFGQGTRLTVV.